The source of this T cell receptor (beta chain) is a study of T cell responses to AZD1222 COVID-19 vaccine. On the study more broadly: Pooling of second doses given at about 4 or about 12 weeks was done. Study-level points and caveats: A reported finding is that nearly half of spike-specific TCRs target unmutated variant regions. The sample set comprised mostly white British donors with more females, and clonal diversity was possibly underestimated.

Repertoires were generated with immunoSEQ multiplex PCR, while TCRdb's copy carries only in-frame clones and drops some. The sample has more than 100,000 clones, about nine tenths seen once; the top ten hold 2.4%. The CDR3 extends over 13 amino acids. The V end was cut by 0 bases, the J end by 4 bases, with 6 bases between. Germline V gene data show CDR1 as MNHNS and CDR2 as SASEGT. With regard to this clone: Its antigen remains unidentified.

This chain uses TRBV6-1 with TRBJ2-5, with D hard to call. The material sequenced was peripheral blood, taken on day 0 of AZD1222 vaccination. This clonotype was obtained from an adult in good health. CDR3 DNA: TGTGCCAGCAGTGAAGCCCCATCAGAGACCCAGTACTTC. The encoded protein is CASSEAPSETQYF.